This T cell receptor (beta chain) was sequenced for a study of technical replicates of blood from several donors. The table came from immunoSEQ multiplex PCR; TCRdb's copy has only in-frame clones and leaves some out. The sample lists about 85,000 clones; roughly 94% were seen once. The clonotype originates from a human donor in good health. The sequencing sample was made of T cells isolated from PBMCs.

DNA of the CDR3: TGCGCCAGCAGCTTGGTGCACAGGGGGCTAGTCGGGGAGCTGTTTTTT. This translates into CASSLVHRGLVGELFF. The V gene is TRBV5-1, the J gene TRBJ2-2, with 9 bases matching TRBD1. J lost 7 bases, V lost 0 bases, and 7 bases had no gene match. In germline, CDR1 is SGHRS, CDR2 YFSETQ. CDR3 length: 16 residues.